The entry that follows covers one T cell receptor (beta chain) sequence. Its antigen is unknown. This CDR3 region has 14 residues. Trimming cost V 3 bases and J 7 bases, with 15 bases left between them. The V gene's germline CDR1 is KGHSH and CDR2 LQKENI. These data originate in a study of beta chain features in type 1 diabetes. Study-level background: Healthy donors resembled patients in age, gender and cell yields. Whole-study findings and limits: Sampled from patients, naive, central memory and Treg TCRB repertoires appeared more similar than those sampled from healthy donors. The question of HLA type influencing TCRB rearrangement was one that remained unresolved here. TCRB CDR3s from Type 1 diabetes patients were moderately but significantly shorter in all four CD4+ subsets.

Sequenced material consisted of expressed TCRB transcripts (all of the isolated RNA was reverse transcribed). Data came from immunoSEQ multiplex PCR; TCRdb stores just in-frame clones and leaves some out. The sample records just under 150,000 clones, around an eighth being singletons. The V gene is TRBV18, the J gene TRBJ2-5, with D perhaps TRBD1 or TRBD2 (6 bases each). Sequenced input: central memory CD4+ T cells from blood. The source is a man younger than 35 with type 1 diabetes. CDR3 bases: TGTGCCAGCTCACCCCCCGGGGGCTCGGGGACCCAGTACTTC. Translation gives CASSPPGGSGTQYF.